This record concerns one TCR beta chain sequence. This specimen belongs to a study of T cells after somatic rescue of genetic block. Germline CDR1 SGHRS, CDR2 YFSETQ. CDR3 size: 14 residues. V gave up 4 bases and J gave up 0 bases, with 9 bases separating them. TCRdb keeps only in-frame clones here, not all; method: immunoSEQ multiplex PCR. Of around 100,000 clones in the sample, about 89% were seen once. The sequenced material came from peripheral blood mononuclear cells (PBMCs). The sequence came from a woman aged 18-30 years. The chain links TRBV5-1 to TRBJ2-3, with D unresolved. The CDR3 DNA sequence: TGCGCCAGCAGCCCGACCGACAGCACAGATACGCAGTATTTT. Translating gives CASSPTDSTDTQYF.